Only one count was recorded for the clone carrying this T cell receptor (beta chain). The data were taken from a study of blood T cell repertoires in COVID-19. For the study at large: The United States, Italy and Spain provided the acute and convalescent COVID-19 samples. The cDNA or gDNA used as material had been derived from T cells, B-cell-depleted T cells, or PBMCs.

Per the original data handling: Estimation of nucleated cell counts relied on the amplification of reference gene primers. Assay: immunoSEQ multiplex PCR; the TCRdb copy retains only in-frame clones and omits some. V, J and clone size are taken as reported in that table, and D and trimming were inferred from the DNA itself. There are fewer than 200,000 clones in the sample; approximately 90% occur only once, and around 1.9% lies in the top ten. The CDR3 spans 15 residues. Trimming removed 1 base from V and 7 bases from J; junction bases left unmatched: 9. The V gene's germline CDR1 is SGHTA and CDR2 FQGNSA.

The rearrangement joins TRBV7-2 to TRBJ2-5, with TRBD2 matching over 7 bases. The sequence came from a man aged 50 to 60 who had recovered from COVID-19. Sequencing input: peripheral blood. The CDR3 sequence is CASSLGSTSLGTQYF. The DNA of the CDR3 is TGTGCCAGCAGCTTAGGGTCGACTAGCCTGGGGACCCAGTACTTC.